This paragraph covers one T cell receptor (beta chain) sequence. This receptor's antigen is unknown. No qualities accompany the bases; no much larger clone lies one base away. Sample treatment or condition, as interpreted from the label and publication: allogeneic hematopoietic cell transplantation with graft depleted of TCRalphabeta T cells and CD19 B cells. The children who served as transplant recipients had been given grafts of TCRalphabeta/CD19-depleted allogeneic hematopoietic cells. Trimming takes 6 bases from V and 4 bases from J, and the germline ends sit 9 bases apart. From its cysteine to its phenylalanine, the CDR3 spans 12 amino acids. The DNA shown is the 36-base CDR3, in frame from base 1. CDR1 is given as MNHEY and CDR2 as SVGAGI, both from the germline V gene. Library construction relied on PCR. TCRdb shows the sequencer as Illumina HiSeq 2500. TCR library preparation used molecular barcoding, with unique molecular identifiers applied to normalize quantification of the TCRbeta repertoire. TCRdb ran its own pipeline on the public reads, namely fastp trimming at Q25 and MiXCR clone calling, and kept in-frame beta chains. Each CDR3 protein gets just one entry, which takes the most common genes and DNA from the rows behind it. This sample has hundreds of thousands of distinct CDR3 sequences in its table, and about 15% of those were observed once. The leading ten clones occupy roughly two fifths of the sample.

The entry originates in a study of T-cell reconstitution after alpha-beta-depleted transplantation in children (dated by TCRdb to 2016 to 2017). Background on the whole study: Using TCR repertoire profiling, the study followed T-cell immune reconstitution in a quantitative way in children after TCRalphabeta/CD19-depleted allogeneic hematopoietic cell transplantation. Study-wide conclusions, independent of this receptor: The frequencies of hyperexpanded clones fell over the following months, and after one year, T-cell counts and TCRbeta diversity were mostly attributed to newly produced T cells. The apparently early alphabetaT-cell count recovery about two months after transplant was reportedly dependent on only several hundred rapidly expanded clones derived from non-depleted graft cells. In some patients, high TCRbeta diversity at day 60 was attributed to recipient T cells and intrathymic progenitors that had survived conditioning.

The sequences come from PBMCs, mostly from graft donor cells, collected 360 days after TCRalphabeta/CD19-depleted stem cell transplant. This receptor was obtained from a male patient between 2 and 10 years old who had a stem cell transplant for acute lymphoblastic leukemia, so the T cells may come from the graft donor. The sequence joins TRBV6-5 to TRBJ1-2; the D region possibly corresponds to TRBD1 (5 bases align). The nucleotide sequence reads TGTGCCAGCAGCCGGGGCTTCTATGGCTACACCTTC. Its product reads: CASSRGFYGYTF.